The 9 T cell receptor beta chains given below trace back to one sample, sequenced in a study of blood T cell repertoires in COVID-19. TCRdb's table, derived via immunoSEQ multiplex PCR, lists solely in-frame clones and lacks some. The sample consists of about 55,000 clones, 90% of them appearing once. Sequencing was carried out using peripheral blood. These receptors were obtained from a human donor with active COVID-19. The donor label of this sample is uncertain.

V and J are TRBV5-6 and TRBJ1-2; D may be TRBD1 (5 bases). This CDR3 region has 15 residues. Germline V CDR1 and CDR2: SGHDT, YYEEEE. Trimming pared 5 bases from V and 5 bases from J, leaving 19 bases between. In DNA, the CDR3 is TGTGCCAGCAGTTGGTGGGGGGAAAACTTATATGGCTACACCTTC. Amino acid sequence: CASSWWGENLYGYTF. Filled out from reference TRBV5-6 and TRBJ1-2, the complete variable domain reads DAGVTQSPTHLIKTRGQQVTLRCSPKSGHDTVSWYQQALGQGPQFIFQYYEEEERQRGNFPDRFSGHQFPNYSSELNVNALLLGDSALYLCASSWWGENLYGYTFGSGTRLTVV.

This chain connects TRBV7-9 to TRBJ2-1; D perhaps matches TRBD1 (6 bases). Between the trimmed V and J ends, which lost 3 bases and 7 bases, there was a span of 10 bases. The germline V gene has CDR1 SEHNR and CDR2 FQNEAQ (reference sequence). The CDR3 contains 13 residues. The CDR3 coding sequence is TGTGCCAGCAGCTTTACAGGGAAAAATGAGCAGTTCTTC. Its protein is CASSFTGKNEQFF. Full variable domain (rest looked up from reference TRBV7-9 and TRBJ2-1): DTGVSQNPRHKITKRGQNVTFRCDPISEHNRLYWYRQTLGQGPEFLTYFQNEAQLEKSRLLSDRFSAERPKGSFSTLEIQRTEQGDSAMYLCASSFTGKNEQFFGPGTRLTVL.

The gene calls are TRBV7-3 and TRBJ2-7; D remains ambiguous. Trimming shortened V by 0 bases and J by 0 bases, and 6 bases separated the two germline ends. The CDR3 covers 14 residues. Germline V gene sequence: CDR1 SGHTA, CDR2 FQGTGA. CDR3 in DNA: TGTGCCAGCAGCTTAACGGGCAGCTCCTACGAGCAGTACTTC. This sequence encodes CASSLTGSSYEQYF.

The CDR3 sequence is CASSWTGQEGANYGYTF. The CDR3, as DNA: TGCGCCAGCAGCTGGACGGGACAGGAGGGAGCTAACTATGGCTACACCTTC. The genes are TRBV5-1 and TRBJ1-2; TRBD1 matches 8 bases. This CDR3 comprises 17 residues. CDR1 SGHRS and CDR2 YFSETQ come from the germline V gene. Trimming at V came to 3 bases and at J to 0 bases, leaving 10 bases not matched to a gene.

This rearrangement joins TRBV6-5 to TRBJ1-1, with 7 positions matching TRBD1. There are 14 residues in the CDR3. V lost 5 bases, J lost 1 base, and 4 bases stayed unmatched. CDR1 is MNHEY and CDR2 is SVGAGI in the germline V gene. The CDR3 DNA is TGTGCCAGCAGTAGAGGACAGGAGAACACTGAAGCTTTCTTT. Amino acid sequence: CASSRGQENTEAFF.

This chain joins TRBV7-2 and TRBJ1-5; the D is unclear. V shed 4 bases and J shed 3 bases, with 13 bases lying between them. Germline V gene sequence: CDR1 SGHTA, CDR2 FQGNSA. The CDR3 covers 15 residues. CDR3 loop: CASSYNGGNNQPQHF. DNA of the CDR3: TGTGCCAGCAGCTACAACGGAGGAAACAATCAGCCCCAGCATTTT.

The chain recombines TRBV15 with TRBJ1-3; D perhaps matches TRBD1 (6 bases). Germline V gives CDR1 LNHNV, CDR2 YYDKDF (reference sequence). The CDR3 contains 14 residues. The V and J ends lost 5 bases and 5 bases respectively, with 13 bases between them. The CDR3: CATSLPGGRNTIYF. The CDR3 nucleotides are TGTGCCACCAGCCTACCGGGGGGCAGAAACACCATATATTTT.

The chain joins TRBV2 to TRBJ1-1; the match to TRBD1 covers 7 bases. Germline V lookup: CDR1 SNHLY, CDR2 FYNNEI. V was pared by 7 bases and J by 5 bases, with 4 bases of the junction left unmatched. CDR3 length equals 12 residues. CDR3 in amino acids: CASTNRGTEAFF. CDR3 DNA sequence: TGTGCCAGCACCAACAGGGGAACTGAAGCTTTCTTT. The complete variable domain, with remaining parts taken from reference TRBV2 and TRBJ1-1, reads EPEVTQTPSHQVTQMGQEVILRCVPISNHLYFYWYRQILGQKVEFLVSFYNNEISEKSEIFDDQFSVERPDGSNFTLKIRSTKLEDSAMYFCASTNRGTEAFFGQGTRLTVV.

This rearrangement joins TRBV5-1 to TRBJ2-5; 9 bases are shared with TRBD1. The V and J ends lost 4 bases and 6 bases, in that order; junction bases with no gene match: 10. Looked up from germline, CDR1 is SGHRS and CDR2 is YFSETQ. The CDR3 extends over 15 amino acids. The CDR3, as DNA: TGCGCCAGCAGCGGGGTCACGGGACAGGGACAGACCCAGTACTTC. Translating it yields CASSGVTGQGQTQYF. The variable domain in full, with the rest retrieved from reference TRBV5-1 and TRBJ2-5, is KAGVTQTPRYLIKTRGQQVTLSCSPISGHRSVSWYQQTPGQGLQFLFEYFSETQRNKGNFPGRFSGRQFSNSRSEMNVSTLELGDSALYLCASSGVTGQGQTQYFGPGTRLLVL.